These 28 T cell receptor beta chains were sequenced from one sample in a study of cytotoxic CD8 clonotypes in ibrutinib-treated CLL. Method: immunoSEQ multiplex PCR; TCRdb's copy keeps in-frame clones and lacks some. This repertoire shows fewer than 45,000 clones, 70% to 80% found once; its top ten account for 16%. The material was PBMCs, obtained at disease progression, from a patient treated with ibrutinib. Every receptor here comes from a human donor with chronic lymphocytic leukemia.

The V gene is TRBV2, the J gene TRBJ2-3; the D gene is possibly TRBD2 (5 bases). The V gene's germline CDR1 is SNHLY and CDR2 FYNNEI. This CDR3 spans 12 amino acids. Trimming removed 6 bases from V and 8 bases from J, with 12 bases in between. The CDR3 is CASSPLAGTQYF. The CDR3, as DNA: TGTGCCAGCAGCCCATTGGCGGGTACGCAGTATTTT.

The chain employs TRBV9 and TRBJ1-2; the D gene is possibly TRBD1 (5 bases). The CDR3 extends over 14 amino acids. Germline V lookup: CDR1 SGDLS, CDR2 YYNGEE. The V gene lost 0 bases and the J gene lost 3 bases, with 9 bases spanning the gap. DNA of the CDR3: TGTGCCAGCAGCGTAGCTGGGGCAGACTATGGCTACACCTTC. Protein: CASSVAGADYGYTF.

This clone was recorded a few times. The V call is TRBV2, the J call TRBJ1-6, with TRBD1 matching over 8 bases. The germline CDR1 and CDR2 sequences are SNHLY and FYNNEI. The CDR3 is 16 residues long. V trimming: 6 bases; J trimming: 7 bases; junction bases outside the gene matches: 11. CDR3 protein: CASSPPTGEWNSPLHF. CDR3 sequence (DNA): TGTGCCAGCAGCCCTCCGACAGGGGAGTGGAATTCACCCCTCCACTTT.

CDR3 sequence (DNA): TGTGCCAGCAGTCACGACGGGAATCAGCCCCAGCATTTT. Translated, it gives CASSHDGNQPQHF. This chain connects TRBV2 to TRBJ1-5; D gene ambiguous. The V end was cut by 5 bases, the J end by 4 bases, with 9 bases between. The CDR3 covers 13 residues. Germline V CDR1 and CDR2: SNHLY, FYNNEI.

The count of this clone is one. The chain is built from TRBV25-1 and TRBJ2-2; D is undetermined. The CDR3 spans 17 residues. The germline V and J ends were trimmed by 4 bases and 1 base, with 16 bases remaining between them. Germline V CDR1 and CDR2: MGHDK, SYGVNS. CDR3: CASSGSFGTGNTGELFF. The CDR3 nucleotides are TGTGCCAGCAGTGGTTCGTTTGGTACTGGGAACACCGGGGAGCTGTTTTTT.

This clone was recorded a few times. CDR3 sequence (DNA): TGTGCCAGCAGCTTAGATCGGGGAGATACGCAGTATTTT. Protein product: CASSLDRGDTQYF. The J gene is TRBJ2-3, the V gene TRBV11-2; the D gene is possibly TRBD2 (5 bases). V was cut by 0 bases and J by 5 bases, with 6 bases left in between. This CDR3 comprises 13 residues. Per germline, CDR1 SGHAT and CDR2 FQNNGV.

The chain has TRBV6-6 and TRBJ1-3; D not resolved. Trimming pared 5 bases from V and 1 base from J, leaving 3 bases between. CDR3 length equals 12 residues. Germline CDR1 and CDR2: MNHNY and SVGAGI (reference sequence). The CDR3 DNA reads TGTGCCAGCAGTAATTCTGGAAACACCATATATTTT. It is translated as CASSNSGNTIYF.

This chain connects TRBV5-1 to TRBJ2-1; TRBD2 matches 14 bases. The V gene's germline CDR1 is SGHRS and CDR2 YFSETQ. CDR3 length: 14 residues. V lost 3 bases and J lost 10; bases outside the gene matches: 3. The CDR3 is CASSSGLAGDEQFF. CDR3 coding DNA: TGCGCCAGCAGCTCGGGACTAGCGGGGGACGAGCAGTTCTTC.

The CDR3 spells CASSGQIAKNIQYF. The CDR3 DNA follows: TGTGCCAGCAGTGGTCAGATAGCCAAAAACATTCAGTACTTC. The genes are TRBV6-1 and TRBJ2-4, with D hard to call. The CDR3 runs to 14 residues. V lost 4 bases to trimming and J lost 0 bases, with 7 bases between them. CDR1 MNHNS and CDR2 SASEGT come from the germline V gene.

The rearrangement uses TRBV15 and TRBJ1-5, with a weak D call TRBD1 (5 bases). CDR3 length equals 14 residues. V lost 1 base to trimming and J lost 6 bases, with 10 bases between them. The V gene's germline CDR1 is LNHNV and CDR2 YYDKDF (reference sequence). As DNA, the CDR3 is TGTGCCACCAGCAGAGGGGGGGTACCTCAGCCCCAGCATTTT. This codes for CATSRGGVPQPQHF.

CDR3 loop: CASSPSLAGEAKNIQYF. The CDR3 DNA sequence: TGTGCCAGCAGCCCCTCACTAGCGGGTGAAGCCAAAAACATTCAGTACTTC. The V and J genes are TRBV13 and TRBJ2-4; TRBD2 aligns across 9 bases. V dropped 5 bases and J dropped 0; count of bases not matched to a gene: 8. CDR1 is PRHDT, CDR2 FYEKMQ, per germline (reference sequence). The CDR3 spans 17 residues.

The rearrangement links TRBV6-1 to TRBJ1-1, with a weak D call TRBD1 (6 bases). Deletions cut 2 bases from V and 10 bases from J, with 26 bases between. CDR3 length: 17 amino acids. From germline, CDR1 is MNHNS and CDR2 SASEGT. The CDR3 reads CASSETTGLGGTLGAFF. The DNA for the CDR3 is TGTGCCAGCAGTGAAACTACAGGGTTGGGGGGAACACTTGGAGCTTTCTTT.

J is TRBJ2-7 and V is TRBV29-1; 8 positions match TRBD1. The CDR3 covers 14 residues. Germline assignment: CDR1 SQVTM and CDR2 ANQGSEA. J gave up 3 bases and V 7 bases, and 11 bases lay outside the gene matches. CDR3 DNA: TGCAGCGCCACCGTTATGGACAGGGTCTACGAGCAGTACTTC. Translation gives CSATVMDRVYEQYF.

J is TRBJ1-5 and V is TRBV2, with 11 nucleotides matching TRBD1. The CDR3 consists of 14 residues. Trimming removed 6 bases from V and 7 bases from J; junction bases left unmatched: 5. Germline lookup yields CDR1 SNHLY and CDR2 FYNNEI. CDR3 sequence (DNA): TGTGCCAGCAGGCCAGGGACAGGGGGACAGCCCCAGCATTTT. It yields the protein CASRPGTGGQPQHF.

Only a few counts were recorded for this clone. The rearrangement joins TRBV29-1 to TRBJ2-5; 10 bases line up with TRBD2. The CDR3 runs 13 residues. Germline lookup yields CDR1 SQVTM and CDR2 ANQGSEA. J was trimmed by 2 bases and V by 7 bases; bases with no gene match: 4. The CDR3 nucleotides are TGCAGCGGGACTAGCGGAACTCAAGAGACCCAGTACTTC. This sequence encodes CSGTSGTQETQYF.

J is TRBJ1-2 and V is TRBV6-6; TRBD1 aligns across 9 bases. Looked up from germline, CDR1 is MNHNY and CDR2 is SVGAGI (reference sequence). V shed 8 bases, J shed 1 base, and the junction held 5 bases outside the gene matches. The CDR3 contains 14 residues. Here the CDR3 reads CASGGDRVNYGYTF. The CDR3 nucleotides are TGTGCCAGCGGGGGGGACAGGGTTAACTATGGCTACACCTTC.

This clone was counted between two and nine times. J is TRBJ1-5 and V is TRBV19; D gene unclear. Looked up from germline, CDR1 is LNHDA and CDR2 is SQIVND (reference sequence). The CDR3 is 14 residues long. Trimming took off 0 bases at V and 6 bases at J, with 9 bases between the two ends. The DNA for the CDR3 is TGTGCCAGTAGTATAGAGGGGTTTGGTCAGCCCCAGCATTTT. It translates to CASSIEGFGQPQHF.

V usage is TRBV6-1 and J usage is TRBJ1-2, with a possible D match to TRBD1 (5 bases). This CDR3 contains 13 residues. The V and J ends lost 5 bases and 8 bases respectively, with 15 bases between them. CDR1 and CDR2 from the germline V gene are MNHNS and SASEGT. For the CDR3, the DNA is TGTGCCAGCAGTCGCGACCCCTACAGGGGCTACACCTTC. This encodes CASSRDPYRGYTF.

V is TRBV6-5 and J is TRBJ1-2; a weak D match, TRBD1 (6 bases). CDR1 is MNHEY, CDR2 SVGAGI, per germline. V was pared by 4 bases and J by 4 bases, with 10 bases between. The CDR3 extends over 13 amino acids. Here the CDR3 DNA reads TGTGCCAGCAGTTCAGGGGTCCTCTATGGCTACACCTTC. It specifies CASSSGVLYGYTF.

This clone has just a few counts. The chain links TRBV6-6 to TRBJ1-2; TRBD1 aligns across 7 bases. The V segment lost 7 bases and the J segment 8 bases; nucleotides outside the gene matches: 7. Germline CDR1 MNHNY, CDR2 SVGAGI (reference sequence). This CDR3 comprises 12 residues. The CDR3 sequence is CASTDRVGGYTF. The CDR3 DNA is TGTGCCAGCACCGACAGGGTCGGCGGCTACACCTTC.

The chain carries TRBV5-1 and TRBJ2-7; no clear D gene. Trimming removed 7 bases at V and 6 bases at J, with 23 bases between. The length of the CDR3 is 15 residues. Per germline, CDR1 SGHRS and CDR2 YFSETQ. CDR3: CASVGRIHTWGEQYF. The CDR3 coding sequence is TGCGCCAGCGTAGGGCGGATACACACCTGGGGCGAGCAGTACTTC.

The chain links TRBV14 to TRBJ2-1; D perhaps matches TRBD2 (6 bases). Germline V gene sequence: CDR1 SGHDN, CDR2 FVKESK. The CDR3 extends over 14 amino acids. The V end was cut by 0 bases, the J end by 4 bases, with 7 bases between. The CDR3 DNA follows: TGTGCCAGCAGCCAAGAACTAGCTTACAATGAGCAGTTCTTC. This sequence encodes CASSQELAYNEQFF.

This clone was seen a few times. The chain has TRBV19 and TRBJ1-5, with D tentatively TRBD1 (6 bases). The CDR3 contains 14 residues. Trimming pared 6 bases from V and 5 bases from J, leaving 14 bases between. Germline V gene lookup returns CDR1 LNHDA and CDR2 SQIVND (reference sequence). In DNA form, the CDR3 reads TGTGCCAGTAGCCACAGGGCCCGCGATCAGCCCCAGCATTTT. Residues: CASSHRARDQPQHF.

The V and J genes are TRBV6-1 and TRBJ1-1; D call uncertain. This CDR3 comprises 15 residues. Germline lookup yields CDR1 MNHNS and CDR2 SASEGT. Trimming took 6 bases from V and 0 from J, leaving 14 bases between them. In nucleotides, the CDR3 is TGTGCCAGCAGACAGACACCGGTCCTGAACACTGAAGCTTTCTTT. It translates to CASRQTPVLNTEAFF.

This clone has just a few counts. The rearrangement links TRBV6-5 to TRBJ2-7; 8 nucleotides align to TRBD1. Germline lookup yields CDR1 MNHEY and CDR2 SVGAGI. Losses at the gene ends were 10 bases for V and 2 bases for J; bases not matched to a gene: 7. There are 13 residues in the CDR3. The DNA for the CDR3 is TGTGCCACCAAGACAGGGGCAGCCTACGAGCAGTACTTC. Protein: CATKTGAAYEQYF.

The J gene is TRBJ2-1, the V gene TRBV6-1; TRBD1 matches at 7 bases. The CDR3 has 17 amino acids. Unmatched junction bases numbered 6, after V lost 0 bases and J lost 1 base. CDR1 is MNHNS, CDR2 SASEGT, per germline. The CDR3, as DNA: TGTGCCAGCAGTGAAGCGGTCAGGACAGGATCCTACAATGAGCAGTTCTTC. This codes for CASSEAVRTGSYNEQFF.

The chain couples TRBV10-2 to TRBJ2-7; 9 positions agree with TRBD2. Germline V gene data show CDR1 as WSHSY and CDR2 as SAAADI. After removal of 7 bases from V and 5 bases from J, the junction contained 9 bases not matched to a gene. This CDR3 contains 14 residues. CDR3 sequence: CASIQRRGGNEQYF. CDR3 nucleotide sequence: TGCGCCAGCATCCAGAGGCGGGGGGGAAACGAGCAGTACTTC.

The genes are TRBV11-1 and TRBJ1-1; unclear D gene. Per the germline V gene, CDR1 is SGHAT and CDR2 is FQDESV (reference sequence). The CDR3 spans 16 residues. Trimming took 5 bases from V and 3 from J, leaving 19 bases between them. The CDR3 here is CASSGRGWISDTEAFF. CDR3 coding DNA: TGTGCCAGCAGCGGACGTGGGTGGATTTCGGACACTGAAGCTTTCTTT.